Listed here are 7 T cell receptor beta chains from one sample, sequenced in a study of glioma-infiltrating T cells after dendritic cell vaccination. Time point indicated: after dendritic cell vaccination, including at tumor progression/relapse. The assay was immunoSEQ multiplex PCR, and TCRdb's table has in-frame clones only and misses some. The sample has tens of thousands of clones, 85% seen once. The sequencing used blood, collected after dendritic cell vaccination. The receptors shown here come from a human donor with glioblastoma.

The rearrangement joins TRBV9 to TRBJ2-7, with 9 bases identical to TRBD2. The V gene end was trimmed by 0 bases and the J gene end by 12 bases; junction bases not matched to a gene: 10. The CDR3 totals 14 residues. CDR1 and CDR2 from the germline V gene are SGDLS and YYNGEE. The CDR3 loop reads CASSVEGGRAALYF. CDR3 nucleotides: TGTGCCAGCAGCGTAGAAGGCGGGAGGGCCGCTTTGTACTTC.

V is TRBV7-2 and J is TRBJ2-7, with 10 bases fitting TRBD2. The junction had 2 bases not matched to a gene; V was cut back by 2 bases and J by 1 base. From germline, CDR1 is SGHTA and CDR2 FQGNSA. The CDR3 is made up of 15 amino acids. The DNA for the CDR3 is TGTGCCAGCAGCTTAACTAGCGGGGCTTCCTACGAGCAGTACTTC. This gives the protein CASSLTSGASYEQYF. Complete variable domain (other parts from reference TRBV7-2 and TRBJ2-7): GAGVSQSPSNKVTEKGKDVELRCDPISGHTALYWYRQSLGQGLEFLIYFQGNSAPDKSGLPSDRFSAERTGGSVSTLTIQRTQQEDSAVYLCASSLTSGASYEQYFGPGTRLTVT.

As DNA, the CDR3 is TGTGCCAGCAGCTTTCCCCAGGGTAACCAAGAGACCCAGTACTTC. It specifies CASSFPQGNQETQYF. The chain links TRBV5-4 to TRBJ2-5; D is possibly TRBD1 (5 bases). Trimming took off 2 bases at V and 0 bases at J, with 11 bases between the two ends. CDR1 is SGHNT and CDR2 is YYREEE in the germline V gene (reference sequence). CDR3 length equals 15 residues.

The rearrangement links TRBV25-1 to TRBJ2-7, with 9 bases identical to TRBD1. V lost 2 bases, J lost 5 bases, and 10 bases stayed unmatched. CDR3 length: 16 residues. From germline, CDR1 is MGHDK and CDR2 SYGVNS. The CDR3 nucleotides are TGTGCCAGCAGTGAAGCTCCGGGACAGGGTACCCACGAGCAGTACTTC. The encoded protein is CASSEAPGQGTHEQYF.

The chain has TRBV27 and TRBJ1-1; D unclear. Per germline, CDR1 MNHEY and CDR2 SMNVEV (reference sequence). Trimming took 8 bases from V and 1 from J, leaving 14 bases between them. This CDR3 is built from 14 residues. For the CDR3, the DNA is TGTGCCAGCGCTAACGGGATCGCGAACACTGAAGCTTTCTTT. Translation: CASANGIANTEAFF.

The V and J genes are TRBV5-1 and TRBJ2-7, with D perhaps TRBD2 (6 bases). CDR3 length: 14 residues. V lost 0 bases and J lost 1, with 8 bases in between. Germline CDR1 SGHRS, CDR2 YFSETQ. CDR3: CASSLVEGSYEQYF. CDR3 DNA: TGCGCCAGCAGCTTGGTGGAGGGTTCCTACGAGCAGTACTTC. Filled out from reference TRBV5-1 and TRBJ2-7, the complete variable domain reads KAGVTQTPRYLIKTRGQQVTLSCSPISGHRSVSWYQQTPGQGLQFLFEYFSETQRNKGNFPGRFSGRQFSNSRSEMNVSTLELGDSALYLCASSLVEGSYEQYFGPGTRLTVT.

J is TRBJ2-5 and V is TRBV4-3, with 14 bases that match TRBD2. The V and J ends lost 0 bases and 4 bases, in that order; junction bases with no gene match: 7. CDR1 is LGHNA, CDR2 YSLEER, per germline. The CDR3 is 18 residues long. Written as DNA, the CDR3 is TGCGCCAGCAGCCAAGATTTAAGACTAGCGGGGGGGACAGAGACCCAGTACTTC. This sequence encodes CASSQDLRLAGGTETQYF.